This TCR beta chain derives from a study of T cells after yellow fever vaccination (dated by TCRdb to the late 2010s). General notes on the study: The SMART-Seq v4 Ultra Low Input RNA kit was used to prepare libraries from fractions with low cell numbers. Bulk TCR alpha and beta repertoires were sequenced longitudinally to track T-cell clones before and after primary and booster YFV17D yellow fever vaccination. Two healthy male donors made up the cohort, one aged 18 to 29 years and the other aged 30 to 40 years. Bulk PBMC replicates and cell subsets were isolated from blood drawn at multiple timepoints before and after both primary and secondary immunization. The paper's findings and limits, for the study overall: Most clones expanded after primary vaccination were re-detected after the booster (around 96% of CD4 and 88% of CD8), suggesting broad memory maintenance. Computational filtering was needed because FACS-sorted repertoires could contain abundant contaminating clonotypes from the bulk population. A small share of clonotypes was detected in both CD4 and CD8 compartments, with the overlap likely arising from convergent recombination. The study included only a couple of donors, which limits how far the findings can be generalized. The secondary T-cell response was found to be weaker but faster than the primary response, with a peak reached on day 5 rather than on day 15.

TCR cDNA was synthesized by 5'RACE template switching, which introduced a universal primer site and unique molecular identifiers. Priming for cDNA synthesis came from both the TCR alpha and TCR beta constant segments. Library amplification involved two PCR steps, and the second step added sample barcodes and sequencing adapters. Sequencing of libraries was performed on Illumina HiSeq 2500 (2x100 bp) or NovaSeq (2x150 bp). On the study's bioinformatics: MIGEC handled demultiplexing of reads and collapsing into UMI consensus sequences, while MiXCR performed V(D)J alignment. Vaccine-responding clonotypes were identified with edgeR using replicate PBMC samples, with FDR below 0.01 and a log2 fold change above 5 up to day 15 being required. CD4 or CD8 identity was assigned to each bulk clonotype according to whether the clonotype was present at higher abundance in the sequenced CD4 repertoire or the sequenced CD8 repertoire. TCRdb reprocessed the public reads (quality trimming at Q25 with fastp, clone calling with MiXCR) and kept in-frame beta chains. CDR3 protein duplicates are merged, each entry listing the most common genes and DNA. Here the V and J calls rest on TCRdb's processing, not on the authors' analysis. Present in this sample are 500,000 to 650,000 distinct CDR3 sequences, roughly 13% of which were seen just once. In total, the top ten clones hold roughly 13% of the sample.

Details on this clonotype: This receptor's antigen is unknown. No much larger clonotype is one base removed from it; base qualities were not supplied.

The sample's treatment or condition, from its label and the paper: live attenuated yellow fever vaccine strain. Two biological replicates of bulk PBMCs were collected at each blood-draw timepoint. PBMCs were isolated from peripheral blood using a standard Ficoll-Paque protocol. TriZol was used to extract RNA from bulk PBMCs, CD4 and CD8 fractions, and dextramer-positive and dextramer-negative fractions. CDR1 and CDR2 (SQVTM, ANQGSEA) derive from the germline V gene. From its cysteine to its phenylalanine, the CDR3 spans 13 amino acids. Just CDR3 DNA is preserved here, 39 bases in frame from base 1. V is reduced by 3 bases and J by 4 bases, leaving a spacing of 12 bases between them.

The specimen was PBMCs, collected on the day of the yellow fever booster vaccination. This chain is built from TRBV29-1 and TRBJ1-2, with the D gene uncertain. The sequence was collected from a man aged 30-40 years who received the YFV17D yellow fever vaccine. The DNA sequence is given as TGCAGCGTTGACGTCGGCACACTCTATGGCTACACCTTC. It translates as CSVDVGTLYGYTF.